The subject of this entry is one T cell receptor (beta chain). This sample was included in a study of control samples from healthy donors and cancer patients. Only in-frame clones appear in the TCRdb table, and some are missing; sequencing was by immunoSEQ multiplex PCR. Counted here are around 100,000 clones, 92% occurring once; the ten biggest clones make up about 3%. Germline loops: CDR1 LGHDT, CDR2 YNNKEL (reference sequence). There are 16 residues in the CDR3. The J segment lost 7 bases and the V segment lost 0 bases, leaving 10 bases of the junction unmatched. The sequencing sample was made of blood. The sequence derives from a human donor in good health. The donor label of this sample is uncertain. The chain recombines TRBV3-1 (or the pseudogene TRBV3-2) with TRBJ1-1; 8 bases agree with TRBD1. The CDR3 sequence: CASSQDQGAGNGEAFF. The DNA for the CDR3 is TGTGCCAGCAGCCAAGATCAGGGGGCCGGCAACGGTGAAGCTTTCTTT.